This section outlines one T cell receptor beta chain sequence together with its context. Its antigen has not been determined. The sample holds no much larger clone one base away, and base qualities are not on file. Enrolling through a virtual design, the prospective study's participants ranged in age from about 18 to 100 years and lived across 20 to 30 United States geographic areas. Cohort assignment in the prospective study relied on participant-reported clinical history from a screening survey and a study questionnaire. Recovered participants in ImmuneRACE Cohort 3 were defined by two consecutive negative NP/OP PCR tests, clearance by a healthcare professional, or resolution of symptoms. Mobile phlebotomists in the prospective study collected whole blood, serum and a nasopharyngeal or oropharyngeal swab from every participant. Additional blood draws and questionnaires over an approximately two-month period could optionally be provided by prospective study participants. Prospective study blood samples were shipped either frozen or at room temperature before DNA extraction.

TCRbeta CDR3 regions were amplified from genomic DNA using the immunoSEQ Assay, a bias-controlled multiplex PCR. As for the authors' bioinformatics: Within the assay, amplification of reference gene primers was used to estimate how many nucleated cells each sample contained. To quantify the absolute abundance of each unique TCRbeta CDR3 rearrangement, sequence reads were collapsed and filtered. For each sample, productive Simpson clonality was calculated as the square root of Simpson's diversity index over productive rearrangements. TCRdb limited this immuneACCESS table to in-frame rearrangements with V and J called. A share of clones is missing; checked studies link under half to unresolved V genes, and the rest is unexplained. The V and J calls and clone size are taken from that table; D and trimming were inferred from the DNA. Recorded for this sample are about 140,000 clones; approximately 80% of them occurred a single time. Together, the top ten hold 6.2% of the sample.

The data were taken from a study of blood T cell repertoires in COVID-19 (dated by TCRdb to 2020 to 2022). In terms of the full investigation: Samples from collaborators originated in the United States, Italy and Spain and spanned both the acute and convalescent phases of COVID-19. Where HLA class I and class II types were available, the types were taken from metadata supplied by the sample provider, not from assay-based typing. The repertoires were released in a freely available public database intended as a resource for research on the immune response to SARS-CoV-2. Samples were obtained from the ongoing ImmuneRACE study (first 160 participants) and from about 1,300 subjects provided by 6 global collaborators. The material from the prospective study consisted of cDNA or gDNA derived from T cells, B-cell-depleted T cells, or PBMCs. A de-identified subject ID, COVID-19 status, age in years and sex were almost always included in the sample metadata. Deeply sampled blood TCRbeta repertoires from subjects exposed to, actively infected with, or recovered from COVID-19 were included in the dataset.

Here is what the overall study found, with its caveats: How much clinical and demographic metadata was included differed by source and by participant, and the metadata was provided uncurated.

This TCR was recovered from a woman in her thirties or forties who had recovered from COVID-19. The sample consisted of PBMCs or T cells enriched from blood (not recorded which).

CDR3 protein: CASSTPDRGSYQPQHF. The DNA is as follows: TGTGCCAGCAGTACCCCGGACAGGGGGTCGTATCAGCCCCAGCATTTT. Recombination joined TRBV28 with TRBJ1-5; TRBD1 matches 10 bases in the middle. Including the terminal cysteine and phenylalanine, the CDR3 comprises 16 residues. The read is trimmed to its CDR3 DNA, 48 bases read in frame from base 1. CDR1 and CDR2, per the germline V gene, are MDHEN and SYDVKM. From V the trimming removes 5 bases and from J it removes 5 bases, while the gene matches leave 9 bases of the junction unaccounted for.